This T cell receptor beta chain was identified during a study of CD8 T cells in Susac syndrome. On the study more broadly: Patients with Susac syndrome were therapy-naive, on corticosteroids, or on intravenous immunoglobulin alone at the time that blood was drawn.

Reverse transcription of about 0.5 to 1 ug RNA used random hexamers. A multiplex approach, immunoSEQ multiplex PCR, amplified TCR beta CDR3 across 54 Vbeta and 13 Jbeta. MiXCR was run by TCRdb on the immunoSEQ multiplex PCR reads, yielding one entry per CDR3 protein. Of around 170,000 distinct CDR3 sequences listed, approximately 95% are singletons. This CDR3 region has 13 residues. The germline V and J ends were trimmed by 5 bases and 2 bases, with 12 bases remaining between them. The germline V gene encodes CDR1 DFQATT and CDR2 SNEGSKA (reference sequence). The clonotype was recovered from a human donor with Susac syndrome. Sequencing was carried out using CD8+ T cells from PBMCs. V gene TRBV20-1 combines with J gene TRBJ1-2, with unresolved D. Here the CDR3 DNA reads TGCAGTGCTGGTACGGCGGAAAACTATGGCTACACCTTC. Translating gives CSAGTAENYGYTF.